The 12 T cell receptor beta chains listed next were all sequenced from one sample in a study of long-term antiretroviral therapy in people with HIV. immunoSEQ v3.0 was run at survey level. TCRdb keeps only in-frame clones here, not all; method: immunoSEQ multiplex PCR. This sample has about 23,000 clones, with over 75% found just once. The source was unsorted PBMCs, collected 0.3 years after starting antiretroviral therapy. The source is a man aged 50 to 60 with HIV.

J is TRBJ2-7 and V is TRBV6-1; 9 positions agree with TRBD2. This CDR3 is 14 amino acids long. CDR1 is MNHNS, CDR2 SASEGT, per germline. V lost 10 bases and J lost 0; bases outside the gene matches: 7. The CDR3 protein is CATPLTSGSYEQYF. In nucleotides, the CDR3 is TGTGCCACTCCGCTGACTAGCGGCTCCTACGAGCAGTACTTC.

This clone was picked up one time. The J gene is TRBJ2-2, the V gene TRBV2; 11 bases match TRBD2. The CDR3 spans 17 residues. Germline V gene lookup returns CDR1 SNHLY and CDR2 FYNNEI. V trimming: 7 bases; J trimming: 5 bases; junction bases outside the gene matches: 12. The CDR3 nucleotides are TGTGCCAGCACGAAGTCCGTAGCGGGGGGGTGGACCGGGGAGCTGTTTTTT. This codes for CASTKSVAGGWTGELFF. The variable domain in full, with the rest retrieved from reference TRBV2 and TRBJ2-2, is EPEVTQTPSHQVTQMGQEVILRCVPISNHLYFYWYRQILGQKVEFLVSFYNNEISEKSEIFDDQFSVERPDGSNFTLKIRSTKLEDSAMYFCASTKSVAGGWTGELFFGEGSRLTVL.

This chain links TRBV7-8 with TRBJ2-7, with 11 bases identical to TRBD2. Per the germline V gene, CDR1 is SGHVS and CDR2 is FQNEAQ. The CDR3 has 19 residues. The ends lost 1 base at V and 1 base at J; junction bases unmatched: 12. The CDR3 DNA reads as TGTGCCAGCAGCTTAGGGGGGGTAGCGGGAGGGCCTGAATCCTACGAGCAGTACTTC. This encodes CASSLGGVAGGPESYEQYF.

As DNA, the CDR3 is TGCAGCGTAGTCGACAGGGGGAGGGACTATGGCTACACCTTC. Residues: CSVVDRGRDYGYTF. This chain connects TRBV29-1 to TRBJ1-2; 9 nucleotides align to TRBD1. V trimming: 6 bases; J trimming: 3 bases; junction bases outside the gene matches: 8. The germline V gene encodes CDR1 SQVTM and CDR2 ANQGSEA. The CDR3 contains 14 residues.

This clone turned up a few times. The chain recombines TRBV19 with TRBJ1-2; TRBD1 might be the D (6 bases). The CDR3 is made up of 14 amino acids. Trimming pared 3 bases from V and 12 bases from J, leaving 20 bases between. The germline V gene has CDR1 LNHDA and CDR2 SQIVND (reference sequence). The CDR3 region is CASSINRMNPGDTF. The DNA of the CDR3 is TGTGCCAGTAGTATCAACCGGATGAATCCAGGGGACACCTTC.

The count of this clone is one. The chain has TRBV29-1 and TRBJ1-1; TRBD1 might be the D (6 bases). V gave up 4 bases and J gave up 1 base, with 10 bases separating them. The CDR3 spans 13 residues. Germline loops: CDR1 SQVTM, CDR2 ANQGSEA. CDR3 nucleotides: TGCAGCGTTGCGGTAGGGGGGAACACTGAAGCTTTCTTT. The encoded protein is CSVAVGGNTEAFF.

The rearrangement joins TRBV5-1 to TRBJ1-4, with 7 bases aligning to TRBD1. The germline V gene encodes CDR1 SGHRS and CDR2 YFSETQ. The CDR3 sequence is 16 residues long. V shed 3 bases and J 7 bases; nucleotides not matched to a gene: 12. In DNA, the CDR3 is TGCGCCAGCAGCTCTCAGGGGGTTAGTATGAGTGAAAAACTGTTTTTT. This sequence encodes CASSSQGVSMSEKLFF. The full variable domain, rest sourced from reference TRBV5-1 and TRBJ1-4, is KAGVTQTPRYLIKTRGQQVTLSCSPISGHRSVSWYQQTPGQGLQFLFEYFSETQRNKGNFPGRFSGRQFSNSRSEMNVSTLELGDSALYLCASSSQGVSMSEKLFFGSGTQLSVL.

This sequence joins TRBV27 and TRBJ2-5; D gene unclear. V gave up 1 base and J gave up 2 bases, with 5 bases separating them. This CDR3 is built from 13 residues. Germline values: CDR1 MNHEY, CDR2 SMNVEV (reference sequence). The CDR3 DNA reads TGTGCCAGCAGTTTATTTATACAAGAGACCCAGTACTTC. Amino acids: CASSLFIQETQYF.

The chain links TRBV30 to TRBJ2-6; D is ambiguous. The CDR3 is made up of 15 amino acids. V was pared by 0 bases and J by 1 base, with 7 bases between. CDR1 is GTSNPN and CDR2 is SVGIG in the germline V gene (reference sequence). This CDR3 is CAWSVLGSGANVLTF. The CDR3 DNA sequence: TGTGCCTGGAGTGTATTGGGGTCTGGGGCCAACGTCCTGACTTTC.

This clone appeared a few times. The chain uses TRBV5-4 and TRBJ1-1, with 9 bases aligning to TRBD1. V shed 2 bases and J 5 bases; nucleotides not matched to a gene: 7. This CDR3 is built from 15 residues. CDR1 SGHNT and CDR2 YYREEE come from the germline V gene (reference sequence). The CDR3 nucleotides read TGTGCCAGCAGCTTTTATGGGACAGGGAGTACTGAAGCTTTCTTT. Amino acid sequence: CASSFYGTGSTEAFF.

The rearrangement uses TRBV18 and TRBJ2-3; 9 bases fit TRBD2. The CDR3 extends over 17 amino acids. Per the germline V gene, CDR1 is KGHSH and CDR2 is LQKENI. J gave up 1 base and V 3 bases, and 8 bases lay outside the gene matches. The CDR3 DNA follows: TGTGCCAGCTCACCGGCTAGCGGGACGGCCGGCACAGATACGCAGTATTTT. Its protein product is CASSPASGTAGTDTQYF. Based on the CDR3 plus reference TRBV18 and TRBJ2-3, the full variable domain is NAGVMQNPRHLVRRRGQEARLRCSPMKGHSHVYWYRQLPEEGLKFMVYLQKENIIDESGMPKERFSAEFPKEGPSILRIQQVVRGDSAAYFCASSPASGTAGTDTQYFGPGTRLTVL.

This chain joins TRBV19 and TRBJ1-1; D gene unclear. Trimming left V 7 bases short and J 1 base short, with 4 bases between. The CDR3 has 11 residues. Germline-derived CDR1 and CDR2 are LNHDA and SQIVND (reference sequence). The CDR3: CASKENTEAFF. The CDR3 nucleotides are TGTGCCAGTAAGGAGAACACTGAAGCTTTCTTT.